The 13 T cell receptor beta chains below all came from one sample that was sequenced in a study of T cells in women clearing cervical HPV infection. TCRdb keeps only in-frame clones here, not all; method: immunoSEQ multiplex PCR. This table lists tens of thousands of clones. Specimen: blood buffy coat. The receptors were gathered from a woman between 18 and 75 years old with a cervical HPV16 infection that either progressed to CIN3+ or cleared (not recorded which).

In regard to this clone: The read terminates 3 residues ahead of where the CDR3 ends, so the germline J gene completes it. The chain has TRBV12-3 or TRBV12-4 and TRBJ2-1; possibly TRBD2 for D (5 bases). V was pared by 2 bases and J by 4 bases, with 12 bases between. The CDR3 contains 15 residues. The CDR3 sequence is CASSLMSGAYNEQFF. CDR3 bases read: TGTGCCAGCAGTTTAATGAGCGGAGCATACAATGAG.

To note about this clone: The read ends 3 residues before the CDR3 terminus; that terminus is restored from the germline J gene. The chain couples TRBV10-2 to TRBJ2-7, with TRBD1 matching 9 bases. The germline gives CDR1 WSHSY, CDR2 SAAADI. J was trimmed by 2 bases and V by 4 bases; bases with no gene match: 6. This CDR3 has 15 residues. The CDR3 loop is CASSARDRVTYEQYF. CDR3 DNA, as far as it was read: TGCGCCAGCAGTGCCCGGGACAGGGTAACCTACGAG.

About this clone: The read ends 3 residues shy of where the CDR3 ends; the end is completed using the germline J gene. This chain connects TRBV5-3 to TRBJ2-7; TRBD1 might be the D (5 bases). TRBV5-3 is an open reading frame whose function is uncertain. CDR3 size: 16 residues. Deletions cut 4 bases from V and 0 bases from J, with 17 bases between. The part of the CDR3 DNA that was read is TGTGCCAGAAGCGGGCCGTCAGGGTACAGCTCCTACGAG. This translates into CARSGPSGYSSYE. The full CDR3 protein reads CARSGPSGYSSYEQYF.

With regard to this clone: The sequence runs out 3 residues before the end of the CDR3; the remainder is reconstructed from the germline J gene. V and J are TRBV13 and TRBJ2-5; D possibly corresponds to TRBD1 (7 bases). Germline CDR1 and CDR2: PRHDT and FYEKMQ (reference sequence). The CDR3 runs 17 residues. Deletions cut 4 bases from V and 5 bases from J, with 23 bases between. The DNA read from the CDR3 is TGTGCCAGCAGCTCGGCATCAACAGGGGAGGCGCGGGAGACC. Its translation: CASSSASTGEARET. In full, the CDR3 is CASSSASTGEARETQYF.

CDR3 sequence: CATSDSTGGEDTQYF. The DNA read from the CDR3 is TGTGCCACCAGTGATAGTACAGGGGGAGAAGATACG. The chain carries TRBV24-1 and TRBJ2-3, with TRBD1 matching over 8 bases. The read comes to an end 3 residues before the CDR3 does, leaving the germline J gene to fill in the end. This CDR3 region has 15 residues. CDR1 and CDR2 (germline): KGHDR, SFDVKD. The ends lost 3 bases at V and 5 bases at J; junction bases unmatched: 6.

CDR3 protein: CASRAQGLPEETQYF. CDR3 DNA, as far as it was read: TGTGCCAGCAGAGCTCAGGGGTTACCTGAAGAGACC. This chain links TRBV7-2 with TRBJ2-5; D is possibly TRBD1 (6 bases). The read stops 3 residues short of the end of the CDR3; the missing end is completed from the germline J gene. V lost 6 bases and J lost 3, with 17 bases in between. CDR1 SGHTA and CDR2 FQGNSA come from the germline V gene. CDR3 length: 15 amino acids.

CDR3 bases read: TGTGCCAGCAGCCCAAATCAGGGGGATGGTGGC. Protein product: CASSPNQGDGG. The CDR3, in full, reads CASSPNQGDGGYTF. V and J are TRBV7-2 and TRBJ1-2; 7 positions match TRBD1. From the germline J gene comes the end of the CDR3, since the read stops 3 residues before it. V gave up 5 bases and J gave up 7 bases; unmatched junction bases: 10. The CDR3 contains 14 residues. Germline V gives CDR1 SGHTA, CDR2 FQGNSA.

As to this clone: The DNA ends 3 residues before the CDR3 does, and the rest of the CDR3 is filled in from the germline J gene. This rearrangement joins TRBV7-7 to TRBJ2-2; 7 bases are a match to TRBD2. The ends lost 5 bases at V and 3 bases at J; junction bases unmatched: 12. The germline CDR1 and CDR2 sequences are SSHAT and FNYEAQ (reference sequence). The CDR3 sequence is 17 residues long. This CDR3 is CASSGRKRDWDTGELFF. CDR3 bases read: TGTGCCAGCAGCGGACGGAAGCGGGATTGGGACACCGGGGAG. Based on the CDR3 plus reference TRBV7-7 and TRBJ2-2, the full variable domain is GAGVSQSPRYKVTKRGQDVTLRCDPISSHATLYWYQQALGQGPEFLTYFNYEAQPDKSGLPSDRFSAERPEGSISTLTIQRTEQRDSAMYRCASSGRKRDWDTGELFFGEGSRLTVL.

In the case of this clone: The read terminates 3 residues before the CDR3 end, so the remaining end is supplied by the germline J gene. The rearrangement links TRBV28 to TRBJ2-3; TRBD2 agrees at 8 bases. In germline, CDR1 is MDHEN, CDR2 SYDVKM. J lost 3 bases, V lost 4 bases, and 6 bases had no gene match. The CDR3 loop spans 15 amino acids. The CDR3 DNA, read in part, is TGTGCCAGCAGTTCTCCTAGCGGGTTGACAGATACG. Translation: CASSSPSGLTDT. The whole CDR3 sequence reads CASSSPSGLTDTQYF.

The sequenced CDR3 bases are TGCAGTGCTAAACCACCTAGACTAGCGGGACGCGAGACC. It codes for CSAKPPRLAGRET. Given in full, the CDR3 is CSAKPPRLAGRETQYF. This chain joins TRBV20-1 and TRBJ2-5, with 11 nucleotides matching TRBD2. The read stops 3 residues short of the end of the CDR3; the missing end is completed from the germline J gene. From germline, CDR1 is DFQATT and CDR2 SNEGSKA (reference sequence). This CDR3 is 16 amino acids long. The V segment lost 4 bases and the J segment 5 bases; nucleotides outside the gene matches: 12.

Points on this clone: The observed sequence ends 3 residues before the CDR3 terminus, with the missing tail filled in from the germline J gene. J is TRBJ2-7 and V is TRBV20-1; tentatively, D is TRBD2 (6 bases). The CDR3 is made up of 15 amino acids. Germline CDR1 and CDR2: DFQATT and SNEGSKA (reference sequence). Between the trimmed V and J ends, which lost 0 bases and 5 bases, there was a span of 17 bases. The DNA read from the CDR3 is TGCAGTGCTAGAGACCCCCGGGGACTGGGGGACGAG. Translation: CSARDPRGLGDE. The entire CDR3 protein is CSARDPRGLGDEQYF.

A word on this clone: The read terminates 3 residues ahead of where the CDR3 ends, so the germline J gene completes it. The chain links TRBV3-1 (or the pseudogene TRBV3-2) to TRBJ2-1; 11 nucleotides line up with TRBD2. CDR3 size: 18 residues. Losses at the gene ends were 4 bases for V and 0 bases for J; bases not matched to a gene: 8. Germline values: CDR1 LGHDT, CDR2 YNNKEL (reference sequence). CDR3 region: CASSPSASGGSSYNEQFF. CDR3 bases read: TGTGCCAGCAGCCCCTCCGCTAGCGGGGGGAGCTCCTACAATGAG.

About this clone: Sequencing ends 3 residues short of the CDR3 end; the germline J gene provides the rest. The chain recombines TRBV11-3 with TRBJ1-1; D ambiguous. V lost 2 bases to trimming and J lost 0 bases, with 10 bases between them. CDR1 is SGHNT, CDR2 YENEEA, per germline. This CDR3 comprises 15 residues. CDR3 protein: CASSLTNYMNTEAFF. The sequenced part of the CDR3 DNA is TGTGCCAGCAGCTTAACGAACTACATGAACACTGAA.